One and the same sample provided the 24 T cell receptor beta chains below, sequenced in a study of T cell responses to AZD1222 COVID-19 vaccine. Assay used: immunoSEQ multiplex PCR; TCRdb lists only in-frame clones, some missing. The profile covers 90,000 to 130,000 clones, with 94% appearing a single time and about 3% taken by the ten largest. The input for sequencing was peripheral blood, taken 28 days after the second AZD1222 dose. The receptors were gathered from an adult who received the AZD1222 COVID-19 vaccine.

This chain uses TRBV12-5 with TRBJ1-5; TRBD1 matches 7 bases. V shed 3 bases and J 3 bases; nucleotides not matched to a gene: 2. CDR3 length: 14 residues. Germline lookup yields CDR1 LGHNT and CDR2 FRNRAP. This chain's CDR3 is CASGFGQVNQPQHF. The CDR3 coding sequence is TGTGCTAGTGGTTTCGGACAGGTCAATCAGCCCCAGCATTTT.

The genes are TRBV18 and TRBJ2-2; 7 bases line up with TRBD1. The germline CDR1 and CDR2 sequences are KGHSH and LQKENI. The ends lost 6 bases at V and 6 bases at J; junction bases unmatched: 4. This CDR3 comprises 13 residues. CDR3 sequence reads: CASSHDRAGELFF. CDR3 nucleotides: TGTGCCAGCTCCCACGACAGGGCCGGGGAGCTGTTTTTT.

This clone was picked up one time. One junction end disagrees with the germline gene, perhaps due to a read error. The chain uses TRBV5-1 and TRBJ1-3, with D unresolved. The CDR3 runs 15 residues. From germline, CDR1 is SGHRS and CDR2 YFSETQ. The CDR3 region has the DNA TGCGCCAGCAGGTTGGACGCCGACTCTGGAAACACCATATATTTT. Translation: CASRLDADSGNTIYF.

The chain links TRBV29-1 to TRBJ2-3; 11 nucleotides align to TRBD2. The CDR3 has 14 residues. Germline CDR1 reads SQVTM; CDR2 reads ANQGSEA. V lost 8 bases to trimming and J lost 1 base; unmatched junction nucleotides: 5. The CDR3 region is CSIRLAGRTDTQYF. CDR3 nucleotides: TGCAGCATCCGACTAGCGGGGCGCACAGATACGCAGTATTTT.

DNA for the CDR3: TGTGCCACCAGCAGAGAGGGAACGAGCTCCTACGAGCAGTACTTC. Its protein product is CATSREGTSSYEQYF. The gene calls are TRBV15 and TRBJ2-7; D unresolved. V was pared by 0 bases and J by 0 bases, with 9 bases between. This CDR3 is 15 amino acids long. Germline lookup yields CDR1 LNHNV and CDR2 YYDKDF (reference sequence). The variable domain in full, with the rest retrieved from reference TRBV15 and TRBJ2-7, is DAMVIQNPRYQVTQFGKPVTLSCSQTLNHNVMYWYQQKSSQAPKLLFHYYDKDFNNEADTPDNFQSRRPNTSFCFLDIRSPGLGDTAMYLCATSREGTSSYEQYFGPGTRLTVT.

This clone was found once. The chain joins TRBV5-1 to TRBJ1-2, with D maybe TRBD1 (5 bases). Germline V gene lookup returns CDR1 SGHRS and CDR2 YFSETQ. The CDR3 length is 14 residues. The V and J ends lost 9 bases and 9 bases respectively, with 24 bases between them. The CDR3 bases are TGCGCCACTAGGGCAGGTGGGACTGATGGTCGCTACACCTTC. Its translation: CATRAGGTDGRYTF.

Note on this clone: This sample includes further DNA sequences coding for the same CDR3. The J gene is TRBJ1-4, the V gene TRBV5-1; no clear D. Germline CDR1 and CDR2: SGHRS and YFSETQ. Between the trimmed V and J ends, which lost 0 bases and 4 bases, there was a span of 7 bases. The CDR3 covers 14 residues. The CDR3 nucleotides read TGCGCCAGCAGCTTGGGAGGACTTAATGAAAAACTGTTTTTT. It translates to CASSLGGLNEKLFF.

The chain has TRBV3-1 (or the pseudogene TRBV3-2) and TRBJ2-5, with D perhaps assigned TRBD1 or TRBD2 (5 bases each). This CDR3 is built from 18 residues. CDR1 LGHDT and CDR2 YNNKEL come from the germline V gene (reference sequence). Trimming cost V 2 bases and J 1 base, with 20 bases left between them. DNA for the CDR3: TGTGCCAGCAGCCAACGGGTGTTCGGGGACCCGACCCAAGAGACCCAGTACTTC. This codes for CASSQRVFGDPTQETQYF.

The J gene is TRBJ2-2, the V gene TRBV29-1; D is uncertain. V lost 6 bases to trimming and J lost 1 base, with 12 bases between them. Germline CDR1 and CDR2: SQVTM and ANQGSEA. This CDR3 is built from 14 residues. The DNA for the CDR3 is TGCAGCGTGATTCGGACGGGGAACACCGGGGAGCTGTTTTTT. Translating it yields CSVIRTGNTGELFF.

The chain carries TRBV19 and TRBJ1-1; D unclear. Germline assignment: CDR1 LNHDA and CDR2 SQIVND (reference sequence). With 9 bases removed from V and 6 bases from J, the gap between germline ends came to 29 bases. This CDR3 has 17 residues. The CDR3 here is CASSVGVPLRTHPEAFF. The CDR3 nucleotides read TGTGCCAGCTCGGTCGGGGTTCCCTTGAGGACCCATCCTGAAGCTTTCTTT.

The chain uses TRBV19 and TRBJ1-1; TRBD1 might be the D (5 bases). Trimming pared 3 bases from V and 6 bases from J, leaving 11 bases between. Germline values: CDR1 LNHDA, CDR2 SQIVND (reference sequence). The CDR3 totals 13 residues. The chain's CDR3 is CASSILTGPEAFF. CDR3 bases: TGTGCCAGTAGTATTCTAACAGGCCCTGAAGCTTTCTTT.

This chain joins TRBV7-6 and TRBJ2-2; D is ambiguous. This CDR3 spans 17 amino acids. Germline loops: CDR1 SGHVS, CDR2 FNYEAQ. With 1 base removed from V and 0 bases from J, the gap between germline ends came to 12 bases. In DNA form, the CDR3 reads TGTGCCAGCAGCTTAGACGGATCTACAACGAACACCGGGGAGCTGTTTTTT. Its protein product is CASSLDGSTTNTGELFF.

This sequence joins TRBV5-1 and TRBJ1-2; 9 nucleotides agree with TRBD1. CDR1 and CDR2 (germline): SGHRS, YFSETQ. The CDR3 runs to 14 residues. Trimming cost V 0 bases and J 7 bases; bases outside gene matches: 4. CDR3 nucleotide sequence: TGCGCCAGCAGCTTGGGGGACAGGGTTGGTGGCTACACCTTC. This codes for CASSLGDRVGGYTF.

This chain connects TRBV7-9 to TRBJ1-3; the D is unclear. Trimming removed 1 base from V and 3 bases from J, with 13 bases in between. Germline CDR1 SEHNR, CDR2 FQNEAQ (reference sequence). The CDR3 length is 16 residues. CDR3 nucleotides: TGTGCCAGCAGCTTAGGGGAAAACCCGGGTGGAAACACCATATATTTT. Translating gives CASSLGENPGGNTIYF.

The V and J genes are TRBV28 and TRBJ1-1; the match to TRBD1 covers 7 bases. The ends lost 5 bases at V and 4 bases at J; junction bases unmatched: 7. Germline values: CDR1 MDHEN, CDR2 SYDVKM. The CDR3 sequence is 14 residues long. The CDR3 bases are TGTGCCAGCAGTCTAAGGGGGCTTGGCACTGAAGCTTTCTTT. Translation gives CASSLRGLGTEAFF.

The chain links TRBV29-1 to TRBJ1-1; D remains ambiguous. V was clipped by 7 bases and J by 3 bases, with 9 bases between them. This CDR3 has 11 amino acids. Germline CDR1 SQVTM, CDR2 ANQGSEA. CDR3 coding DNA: TGCAGCGCCAGAGTGTACACTGAAGCTTTCTTT. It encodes CSARVYTEAFF.

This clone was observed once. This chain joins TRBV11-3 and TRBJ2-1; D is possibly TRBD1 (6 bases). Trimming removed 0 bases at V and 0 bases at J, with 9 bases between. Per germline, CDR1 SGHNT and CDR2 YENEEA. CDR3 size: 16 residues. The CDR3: CASSLEGAASYNEQFF. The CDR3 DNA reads TGTGCCAGCAGCTTAGAGGGGGCCGCCTCCTACAATGAGCAGTTCTTC.

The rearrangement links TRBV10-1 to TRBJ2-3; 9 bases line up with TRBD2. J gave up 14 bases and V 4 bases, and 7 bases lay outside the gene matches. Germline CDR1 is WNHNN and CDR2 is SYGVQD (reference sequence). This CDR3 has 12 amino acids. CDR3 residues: CASSAISGRRYF. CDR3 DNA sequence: TGCGCCAGCAGTGCTATCAGCGGGAGGCGGTATTTT.

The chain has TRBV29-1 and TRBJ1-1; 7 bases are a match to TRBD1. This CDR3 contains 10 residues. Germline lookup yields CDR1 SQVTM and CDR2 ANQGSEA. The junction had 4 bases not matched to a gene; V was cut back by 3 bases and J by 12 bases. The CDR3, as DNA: TGCAGCGTTGAGGAGGGGGCAACTTTCTTT. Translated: CSVEEGATFF.

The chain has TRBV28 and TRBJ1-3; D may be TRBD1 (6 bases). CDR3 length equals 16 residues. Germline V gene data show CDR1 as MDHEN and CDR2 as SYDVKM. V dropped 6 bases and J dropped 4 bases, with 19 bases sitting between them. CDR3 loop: CASSEGSQGGGNTIYF. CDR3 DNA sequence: TGTGCCAGCAGCGAAGGATCACAGGGTGGAGGAAACACCATATATTTT.

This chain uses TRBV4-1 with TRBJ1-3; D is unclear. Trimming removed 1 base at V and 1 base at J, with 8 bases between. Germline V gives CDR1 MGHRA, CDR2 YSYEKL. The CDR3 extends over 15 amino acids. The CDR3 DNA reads TGCGCCAGCAGCCAAGTCTGGGGTTCTGGAAACACCATATATTTT. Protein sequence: CASSQVWGSGNTIYF.

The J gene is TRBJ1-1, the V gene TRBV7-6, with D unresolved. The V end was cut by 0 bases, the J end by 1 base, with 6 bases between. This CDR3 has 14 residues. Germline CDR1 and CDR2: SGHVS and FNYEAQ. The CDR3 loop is CASSLARGNTEAFF. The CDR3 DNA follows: TGTGCCAGCAGCTTAGCGCGGGGGAACACTGAAGCTTTCTTT.

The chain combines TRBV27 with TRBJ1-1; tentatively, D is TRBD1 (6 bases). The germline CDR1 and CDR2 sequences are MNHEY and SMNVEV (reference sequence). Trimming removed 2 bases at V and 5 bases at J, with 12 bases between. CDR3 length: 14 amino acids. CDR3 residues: CASSLEGVWTEAFF. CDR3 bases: TGTGCCAGCAGTTTAGAGGGGGTGTGGACTGAAGCTTTCTTT.

This chain's CDR3 is CASSRGAHYEQYF. The DNA of the CDR3 is TGTGCCAGCAGTAGGGGGGCACACTACGAGCAGTACTTC. The chain combines TRBV27 with TRBJ2-7; the D call may be TRBD1 or TRBD2 (6 bases each). Germline CDR1 MNHEY, CDR2 SMNVEV (reference sequence). Trimming pared 5 bases from V and 3 bases from J, leaving 11 bases between. The CDR3 is made up of 13 amino acids.